Sequencing of this TCR beta chain was carried out in a study of neurological immune-mediated disorders. The germline CDR1 and CDR2 sequences are MNHEY and SVGAGI. The CDR3 runs to 11 residues. Trimming shortened V by 6 bases and J by 10 bases, and 13 bases separated the two germline ends. In TCRdb, the 5' RACE reads were re-called with MiXCR into one record per CDR3 protein. Among roughly 50,000 distinct CDR3 sequences listed, around a tenth were seen once. This clonotype was counted ten times or more. The clonotype comes from a man between 65 and 80 years old with HTLV-1-associated myelopathy (HAM/TSP). Source material: PBMCs. The gene calls are TRBV6-5 and TRBJ2-7; TRBD1 might be the D (5 bases). The CDR3 nucleotides are TGTGCCAGCAGGGACACCCAATTCCAGTACTTC. The encoded protein is CASRDTQFQYF.